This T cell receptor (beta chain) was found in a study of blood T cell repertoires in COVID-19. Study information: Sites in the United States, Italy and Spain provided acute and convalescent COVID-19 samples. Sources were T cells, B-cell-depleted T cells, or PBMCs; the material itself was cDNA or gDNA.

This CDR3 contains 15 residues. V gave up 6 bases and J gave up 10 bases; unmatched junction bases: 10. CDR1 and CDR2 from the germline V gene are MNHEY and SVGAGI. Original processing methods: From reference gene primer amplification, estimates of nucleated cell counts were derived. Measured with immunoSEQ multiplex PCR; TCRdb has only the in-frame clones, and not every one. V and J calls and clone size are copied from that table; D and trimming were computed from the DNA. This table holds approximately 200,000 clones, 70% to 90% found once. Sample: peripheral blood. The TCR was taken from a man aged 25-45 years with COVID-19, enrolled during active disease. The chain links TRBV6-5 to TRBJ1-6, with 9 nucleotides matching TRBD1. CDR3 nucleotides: TGTGCCAGCAGCCCGCAGCGGACAGGGGAATCACCCCTCCACTTT. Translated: CASSPQRTGESPLHF.